These T cell receptor beta chains were read from a single sample in a study of long-term antiretroviral therapy in people with HIV. Sequencing was performed with immunoSEQ multiplex PCR; in TCRdb, only in-frame clones are kept and a portion is missing. Found here are 20,000 to 25,000 clones, 88% of them singletons; the top ten hold about 4%. Sequencing used unsorted PBMCs, obtained 2.3 years after starting antiretroviral therapy. These receptor sequences come from a man aged 55-75 years with HIV. The CDR3 runs from the conserved cysteine through the conserved F or W. A D gene is named only where the DNA matches it firmly. Size is omitted from some rows. Given values are once, few, many or a class for expanded clones.

TGTGCCAGCTCCCTTGGCGGAGGCGATGAGCAGTTCTTC,CASSLGGGDEQFF,.,TRBJ2-1,.,TRBV18
TGTGCCAGCAGAGGAGACCAGGGGCGTTTCCGTAGGGCCCTCTTC,CASRGDQGRFRRALF,.,TRBJ1-2,.,TRBV5-5
TGTGCCAGCAGTGACTACGCAGGGGAAGGCAATGAGCAGTTCTTC,CASSDYAGEGNEQFF,.,TRBJ2-1,.,TRBV6-4
TGCGCCAGCAGCTTAGGGGCAGGACACGGGAATGAGCAGTTCTTC,CASSLGAGHGNEQFF,.,TRBJ2-1,.,TRBV5-1
TGTGCCAGCAGCTTGGGACTAGCGGGATACGAGCAGTACTTC,CASSLGLAGYEQYF,TRBD2,TRBJ2-7,.,TRBV7-3
TGTGCCAGCAGTCGGACTAGCGGGGGAGAAGATACGCAGTATTTT,CASSRTSGGEDTQYF,TRBD2,TRBJ2-3,.,TRBV6-5
TGTGCCAGCAGCTTAGAGGCAGGGCTGTACGAGCAGTACTTC,CASSLEAGLYEQYF,.,TRBJ2-7,.,TRBV7-9
TGTGCCAGCAGCTTGGCGGGGCGGGGCACTGAAGCTTTCTTT,CASSLAGRGTEAFF,.,TRBJ1-1,once,TRBV5-5
TGTGCCTGGAGTGTAGGGCTTTACTACGAGCAGTACTTC,CAWSVGLYYEQYF,.,TRBJ2-7,.,TRBV30
TGTGCCAGCAGCTTAGATAGTTACAGATCATGGGTCTTC,CASSLDSYRSWVF,.,TRBJ2-1,.,TRBV7-6
TGTGCCAGCATCCTCTCCAGCCAAGCTTCGAGTCACGAGCAGTACTTC,CASILSSQASSHEQYF,.,TRBJ2-7,.,TRBV7-9
TGTGCCAGCAGCGACCCCAATACTGGCTACACCTTC,CASSDPNTGYTF,.,TRBJ1-2,.,TRBV7-2
TGCGCCAGCAGCTCGGGACTCGGTCTTTACGAGCAGTACTTC,CASSSGLGLYEQYF,.,TRBJ2-7,once,TRBV5-1
TGCGCCAGCGGCTCCCGTTTGTCCTACGAGCAGTACTTC,CASGSRLSYEQYF,.,TRBJ2-7,.,TRBV4-3
TGTGCCAGCAGCTTAGTCGGGGGGACCCCTAATTCACCCCTCCACTTT,CASSLVGGTPNSPLHF,.,TRBJ1-6,.,TRBV7-8
TGTGCCAGCAGCAAAGCCCAAGAAACAGCAGACAATGAGCAGTTCTTC,CASSKAQETADNEQFF,.,TRBJ2-1,.,TRBV21-1
TGCGCCAGCAGCCCAAAAATCCTAACAGGCGCGACGGCTTATAATTCACCCCTCCACTTT,CASSPKILTGATAYNSPLHF,.,TRBJ1-6,once,TRBV5-1
TGCAGCGTTGATGCCGGGGAAAAAGAGACCCAGTACTTC,CSVDAGEKETQYF,.,TRBJ2-5,.,TRBV29-1
TGCAGCGTTGATGAAGTTTTAGCGGGGGACAATGAGCAGTTCTTC,CSVDEVLAGDNEQFF,TRBD2,TRBJ2-1,.,TRBV29-1
TGCGCCAGCAGTGATGGGGGGCGATCCACAGATACGCAGTATTTT,CASSDGGRSTDTQYF,.,TRBJ2-3,once,TRBV10-1
TGTGCCAGCAGCACCCGGACTAGCGGGGGGGAGACCCAGTACTTC,CASSTRTSGGETQYF,TRBD2,TRBJ2-5,once,TRBV7-2
TGTGCCAGCAGCTTAGTGGGTGGGATCGGGACCCAGTACTTC,CASSLVGGIGTQYF,.,TRBJ2-5,.,TRBV7-2
TGCGCCAGCAGTCGCGGAATCACTGAAGCTTTCTTT,CASSRGITEAFF,.,TRBJ1-1,.,TRBV10-2
TGCAGCGTTGAAGATTTTCGCACTAGCGGGAGCATCGAGCAGTACTTC,CSVEDFRTSGSIEQYF,TRBD2,TRBJ2-7,.,TRBV29-1
TGTGCCATCAGTGAATGGCAGGGGAGGTCCAATGAGCAGTTCTTC,CAISEWQGRSNEQFF,.,TRBJ2-1,.,TRBV10-3
TGCGCCAGCAGCCTAGCCGGGACCCGTAGTTACGAGCAGTACTTC,CASSLAGTRSYEQYF,.,TRBJ2-7,.,TRBV5-1
TGTGCCAGCAGCTTAGCGGGGGCCTCCGGGACCCAGTACTTC,CASSLAGASGTQYF,TRBD2,TRBJ2-5,.,TRBV28
TGCGCCAGCAGCTTGGGGTCCAGGTCCTACAATGAGCAGTTCTTC,CASSLGSRSYNEQFF,.,TRBJ2-1,.,TRBV5-1
TGTGCCAGCTCACCAATAACTAGCGGAGGTCTCGGGGAGACCCAGTACTTC,CASSPITSGGLGETQYF,TRBD2,TRBJ2-5,.,TRBV18